The following is a TCR beta chain sequence with its context. This sample was included in a study of OX40 agonist ivuxolimab in advanced cancers. For the study at large: Melanoma, hepatocellular carcinoma, head and neck or renal cell cancer occurred in dose-escalation patients.

The V segment lost 5 bases and the J segment 1 base; nucleotides outside the gene matches: 7. CDR1 is SGHAT and CDR2 is FQNNGV in the germline V gene. This CDR3 comprises 16 residues. The assay was immunoSEQ multiplex PCR, and TCRdb's table has in-frame clones only and misses some. The sample has about 82,000 clones; more than 90% are singletons. The receptor's source is an adult with an advanced solid tumor such as melanoma, head and neck, liver or kidney cancer. The rearrangement uses TRBV11-2 and TRBJ2-3; 9 positions agree with TRBD1. The sample consisted of CD4+ or CD8+ T cells sorted from blood, taken in a trial of the OX40 agonist ivuxolimab. The DNA of the CDR3 is TGTGCCAGCAGCCGCGACAGGGGGGATGGCACAGATACGCAGTATTTT. This sequence encodes CASSRDRGDGTDTQYF. Together with reference TRBV11-2 and TRBJ2-3, the CDR3 gives the full variable domain: EAGVAQSPRYKIIEKRQSVAFWCNPISGHATLYWYQQILGQGPKLLIQFQNNGVVDDSQLPKDRFSAERLKGVDSTLKIQPAKLEDSAVYLCASSRDRGDGTDTQYFGPGTRLTVL.